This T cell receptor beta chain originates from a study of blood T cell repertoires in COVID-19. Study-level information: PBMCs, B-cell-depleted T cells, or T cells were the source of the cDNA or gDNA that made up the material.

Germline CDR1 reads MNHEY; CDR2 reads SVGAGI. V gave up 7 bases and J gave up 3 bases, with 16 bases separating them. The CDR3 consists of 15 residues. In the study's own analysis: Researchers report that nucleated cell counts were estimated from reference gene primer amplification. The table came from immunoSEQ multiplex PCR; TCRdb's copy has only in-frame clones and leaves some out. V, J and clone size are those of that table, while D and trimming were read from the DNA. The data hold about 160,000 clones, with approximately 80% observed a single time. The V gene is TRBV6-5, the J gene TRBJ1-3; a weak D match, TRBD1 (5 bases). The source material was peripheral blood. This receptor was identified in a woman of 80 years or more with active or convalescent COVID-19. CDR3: CASIPLSTDGNTIYF. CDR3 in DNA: TGTGCCAGCATCCCTCTCTCGACAGATGGAAACACCATATATTTT.